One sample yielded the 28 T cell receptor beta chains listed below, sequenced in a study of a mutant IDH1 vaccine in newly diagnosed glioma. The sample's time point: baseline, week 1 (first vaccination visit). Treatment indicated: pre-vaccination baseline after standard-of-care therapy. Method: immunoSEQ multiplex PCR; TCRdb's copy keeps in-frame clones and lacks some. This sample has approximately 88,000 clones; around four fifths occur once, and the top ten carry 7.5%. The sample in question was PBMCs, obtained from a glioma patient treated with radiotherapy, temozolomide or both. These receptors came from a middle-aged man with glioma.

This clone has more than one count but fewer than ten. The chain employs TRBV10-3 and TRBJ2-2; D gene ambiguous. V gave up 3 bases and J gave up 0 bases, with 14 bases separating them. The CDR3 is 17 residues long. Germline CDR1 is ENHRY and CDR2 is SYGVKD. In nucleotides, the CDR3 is TGTGCCATCAGTGATAGTCCGGGCAGCACGAACACCGGGGAGCTGTTTTTT. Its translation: CAISDSPGSTNTGELFF.

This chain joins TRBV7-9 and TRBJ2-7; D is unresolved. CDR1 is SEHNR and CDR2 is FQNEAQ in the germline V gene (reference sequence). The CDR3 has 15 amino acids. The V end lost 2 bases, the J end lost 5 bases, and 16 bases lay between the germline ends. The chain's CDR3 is CASSLSATLRDEQYF. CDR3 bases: TGTGCCAGCAGCTTATCTGCGACGCTCCGGGACGAGCAGTACTTC.

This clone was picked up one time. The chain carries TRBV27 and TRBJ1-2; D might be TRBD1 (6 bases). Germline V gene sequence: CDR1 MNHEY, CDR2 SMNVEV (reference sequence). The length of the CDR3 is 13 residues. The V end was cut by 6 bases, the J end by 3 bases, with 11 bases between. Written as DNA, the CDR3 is TGTGCCAGCAGGTACAGGGACGACTATGGCTACACCTTC. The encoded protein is CASRYRDDYGYTF.

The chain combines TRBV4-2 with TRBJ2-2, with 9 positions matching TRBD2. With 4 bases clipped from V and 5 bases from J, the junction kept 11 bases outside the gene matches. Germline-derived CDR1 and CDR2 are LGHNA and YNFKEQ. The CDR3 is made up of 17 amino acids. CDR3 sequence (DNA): TGTGCCAGCAGCCCGGCGGGTAGCGGGGGTCCGACCGGGGAGCTGTTTTTT. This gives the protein CASSPAGSGGPTGELFF.

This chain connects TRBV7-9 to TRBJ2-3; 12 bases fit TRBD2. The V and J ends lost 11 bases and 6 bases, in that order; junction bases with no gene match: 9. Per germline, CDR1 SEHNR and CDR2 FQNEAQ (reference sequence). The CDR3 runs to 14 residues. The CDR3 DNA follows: TGTGCCGCGGATCTAGCGGGGGGGACCGATACGCAGTATTTT. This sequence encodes CAADLAGGTDTQYF.

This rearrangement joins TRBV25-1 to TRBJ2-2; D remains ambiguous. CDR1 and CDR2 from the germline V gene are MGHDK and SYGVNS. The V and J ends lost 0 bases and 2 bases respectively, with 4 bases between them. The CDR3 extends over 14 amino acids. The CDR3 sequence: CASSEYINTGELFF. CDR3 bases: TGTGCCAGCAGTGAATATATAAACACCGGGGAGCTGTTTTTT.

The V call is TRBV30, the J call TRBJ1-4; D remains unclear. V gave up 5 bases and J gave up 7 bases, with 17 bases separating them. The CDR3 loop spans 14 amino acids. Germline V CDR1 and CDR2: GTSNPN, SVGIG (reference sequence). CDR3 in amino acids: CAWGLGGKSEKLFF. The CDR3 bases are TGTGCCTGGGGTCTTGGAGGGAAGAGTGAAAAACTGTTTTTT.

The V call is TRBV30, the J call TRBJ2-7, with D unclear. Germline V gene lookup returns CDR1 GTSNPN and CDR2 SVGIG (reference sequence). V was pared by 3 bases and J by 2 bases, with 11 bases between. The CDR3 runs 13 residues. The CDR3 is CAWRVDAPYEQYF. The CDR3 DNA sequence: TGTGCCTGGAGAGTCGATGCCCCCTACGAGCAGTACTTC. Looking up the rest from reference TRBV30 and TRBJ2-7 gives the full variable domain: SQTIHQWPATLVQPVGSPLSLECTVEGTSNPNLYWYRQAAGRGLQLLFYSVGIGQISSEVPQNLSASRPQDRQFILSSKKLLLSDSGFYLCAWRVDAPYEQYFGPGTRLTVT.

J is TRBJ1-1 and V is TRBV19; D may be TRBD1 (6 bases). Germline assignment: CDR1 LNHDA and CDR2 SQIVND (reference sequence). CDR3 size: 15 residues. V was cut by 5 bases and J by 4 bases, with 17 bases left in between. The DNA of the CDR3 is TGTGCCAGTAGTCCGGGACACCCGGGGGGCACTGAAGCTTTCTTT. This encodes CASSPGHPGGTEAFF.

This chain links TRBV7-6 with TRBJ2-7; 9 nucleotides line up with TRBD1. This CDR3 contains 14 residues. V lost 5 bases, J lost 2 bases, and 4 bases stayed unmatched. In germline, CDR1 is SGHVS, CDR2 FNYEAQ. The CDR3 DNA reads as TGTGCCAGCAGCCCCGGGACAGGGACCTACGAGCAGTACTTC. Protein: CASSPGTGTYEQYF.

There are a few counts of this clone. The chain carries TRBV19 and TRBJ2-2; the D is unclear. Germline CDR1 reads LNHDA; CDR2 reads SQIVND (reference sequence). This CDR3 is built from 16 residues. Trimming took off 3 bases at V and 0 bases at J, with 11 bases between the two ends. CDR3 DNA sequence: TGTGCCAGTAGTATCGGGTGGGGATCGAACACCGGGGAGCTGTTTTTT. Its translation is CASSIGWGSNTGELFF. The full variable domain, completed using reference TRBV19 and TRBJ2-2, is DGGITQSPKYLFRKEGQNVTLSCEQNLNHDAMYWYRQDPGQGLRLIYYSQIVNDFQKGDIAEGYSVSREKKESFPLTVTSAQKNPTAFYLCASSIGWGSNTGELFFGEGSRLTVL.

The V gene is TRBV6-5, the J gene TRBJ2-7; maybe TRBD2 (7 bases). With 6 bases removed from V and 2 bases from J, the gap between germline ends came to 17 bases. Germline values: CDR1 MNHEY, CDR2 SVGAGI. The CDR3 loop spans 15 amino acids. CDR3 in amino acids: CASRVSEGGPYEQYF. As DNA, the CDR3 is TGTGCCAGCAGGGTTAGTGAGGGGGGGCCCTACGAGCAGTACTTC.

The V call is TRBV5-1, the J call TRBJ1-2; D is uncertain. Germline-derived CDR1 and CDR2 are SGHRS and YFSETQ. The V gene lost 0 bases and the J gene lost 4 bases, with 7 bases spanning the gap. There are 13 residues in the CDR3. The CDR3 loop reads CASSLGQPYGYTF. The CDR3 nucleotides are TGCGCCAGCAGCTTGGGGCAGCCCTATGGCTACACCTTC. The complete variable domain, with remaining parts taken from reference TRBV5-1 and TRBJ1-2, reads KAGVTQTPRYLIKTRGQQVTLSCSPISGHRSVSWYQQTPGQGLQFLFEYFSETQRNKGNFPGRFSGRQFSNSRSEMNVSTLELGDSALYLCASSLGQPYGYTFGSGTRLTVV.

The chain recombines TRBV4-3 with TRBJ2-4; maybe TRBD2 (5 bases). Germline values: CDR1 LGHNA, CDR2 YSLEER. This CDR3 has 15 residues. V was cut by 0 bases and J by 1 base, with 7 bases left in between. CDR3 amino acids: CASSQDPGAKNIQYF. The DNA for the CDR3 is TGCGCCAGCAGCCAAGATCCGGGGGCCAAAAACATTCAGTACTTC.

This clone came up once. This CDR3 is CASSLSEPRESYGYTF. The CDR3 DNA is TGTGCCAGCAGCTTATCCGAACCCAGGGAATCCTATGGCTACACCTTC. This chain uses TRBV7-6 with TRBJ1-2; TRBD1 might be the D (5 bases). The V end was cut by 2 bases, the J end by 4 bases, with 17 bases between. Germline V CDR1 and CDR2: SGHVS, FNYEAQ. The CDR3 covers 16 residues.

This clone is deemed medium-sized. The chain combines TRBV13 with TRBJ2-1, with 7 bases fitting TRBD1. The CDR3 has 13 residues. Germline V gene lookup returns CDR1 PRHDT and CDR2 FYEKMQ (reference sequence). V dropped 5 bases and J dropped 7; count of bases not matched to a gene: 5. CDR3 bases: TGTGCCAGCAGCGTCAGGGGGATTAATGAGCAGTTCTTC. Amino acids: CASSVRGINEQFF.

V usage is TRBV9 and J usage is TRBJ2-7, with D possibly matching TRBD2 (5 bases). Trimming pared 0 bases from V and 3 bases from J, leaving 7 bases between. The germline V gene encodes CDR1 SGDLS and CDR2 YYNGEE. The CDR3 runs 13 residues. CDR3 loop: CASSVDEGYEQYF. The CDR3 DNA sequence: TGTGCCAGCAGCGTAGACGAGGGCTACGAGCAGTACTTC.

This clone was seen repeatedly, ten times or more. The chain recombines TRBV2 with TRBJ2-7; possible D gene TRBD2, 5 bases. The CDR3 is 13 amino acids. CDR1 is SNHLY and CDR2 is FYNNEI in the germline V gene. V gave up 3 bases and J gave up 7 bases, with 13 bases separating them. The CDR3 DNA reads TGTGCCAGCAGTGACGTTGGGGAGTTAGAGCAGTACTTC. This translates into CASSDVGELEQYF.

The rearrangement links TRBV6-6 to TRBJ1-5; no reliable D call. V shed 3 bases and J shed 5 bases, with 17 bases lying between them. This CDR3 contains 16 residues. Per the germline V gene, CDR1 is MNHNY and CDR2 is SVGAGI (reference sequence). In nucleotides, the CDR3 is TGTGCCAGCAGTTATCGGCAGGTGACGGGCGATCAGCCCCAGCATTTT. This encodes CASSYRQVTGDQPQHF.

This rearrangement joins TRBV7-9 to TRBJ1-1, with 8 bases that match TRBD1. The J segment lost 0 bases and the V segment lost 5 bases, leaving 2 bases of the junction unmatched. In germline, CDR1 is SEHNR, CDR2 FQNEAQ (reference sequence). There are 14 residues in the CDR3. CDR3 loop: CASSPDRVNTEAFF. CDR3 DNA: TGTGCCAGCAGCCCGGACAGGGTGAACACTGAAGCTTTCTTT.

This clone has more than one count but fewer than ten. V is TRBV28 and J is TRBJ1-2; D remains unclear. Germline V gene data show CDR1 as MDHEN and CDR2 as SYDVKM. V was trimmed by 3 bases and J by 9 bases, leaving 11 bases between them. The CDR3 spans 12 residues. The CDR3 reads CASSFMSGSYTF. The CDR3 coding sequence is TGTGCCAGCAGTTTTATGTCCGGTAGCTACACCTTC.

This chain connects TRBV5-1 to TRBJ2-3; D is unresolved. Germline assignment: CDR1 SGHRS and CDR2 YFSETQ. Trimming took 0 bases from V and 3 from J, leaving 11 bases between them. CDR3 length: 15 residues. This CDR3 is CASSLGLAGTDTQYF. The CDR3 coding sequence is TGCGCCAGCAGCTTGGGACTCGCAGGTACAGATACGCAGTATTTT.

The CDR3 sequence is CASSHRENYGYTF. The DNA of the CDR3 is TGTGCCAGCAGTCACAGGGAAAACTATGGCTACACCTTC. The chain employs TRBV6-5 and TRBJ1-2; D is possibly TRBD1 (6 bases). Germline lookup yields CDR1 MNHEY and CDR2 SVGAGI. V was trimmed by 5 bases and J by 2 bases, leaving 9 bases between them. The CDR3 contains 13 residues.

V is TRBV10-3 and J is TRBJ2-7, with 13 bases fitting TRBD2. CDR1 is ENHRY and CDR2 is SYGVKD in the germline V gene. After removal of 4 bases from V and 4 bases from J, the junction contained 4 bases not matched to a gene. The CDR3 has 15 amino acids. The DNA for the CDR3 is TGTGCCATCAGTGCACTAGCGGGAGGGACATACGAGCAGTACTTC. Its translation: CAISALAGGTYEQYF.

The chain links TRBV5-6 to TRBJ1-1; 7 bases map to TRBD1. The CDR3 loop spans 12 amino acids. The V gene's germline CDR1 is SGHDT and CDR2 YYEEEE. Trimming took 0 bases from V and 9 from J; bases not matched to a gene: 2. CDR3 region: CASSLETGKAFF. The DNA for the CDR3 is TGTGCCAGCAGCTTGGAGACAGGGAAAGCTTTCTTT.

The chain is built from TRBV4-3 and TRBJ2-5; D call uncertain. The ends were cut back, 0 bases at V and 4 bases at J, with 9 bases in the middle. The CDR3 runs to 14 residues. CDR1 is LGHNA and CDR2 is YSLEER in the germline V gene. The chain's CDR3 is CASSQDVGLETQYF. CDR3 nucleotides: TGCGCCAGCAGCCAAGACGTGGGCCTAGAGACCCAGTACTTC.

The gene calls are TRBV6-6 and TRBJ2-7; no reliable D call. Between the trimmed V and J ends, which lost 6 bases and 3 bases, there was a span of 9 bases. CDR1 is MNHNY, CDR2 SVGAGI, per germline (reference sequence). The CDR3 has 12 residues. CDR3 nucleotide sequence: TGTGCCAGCAGAAGGGATTTCTACGAGCAGTACTTC. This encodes CASRRDFYEQYF.

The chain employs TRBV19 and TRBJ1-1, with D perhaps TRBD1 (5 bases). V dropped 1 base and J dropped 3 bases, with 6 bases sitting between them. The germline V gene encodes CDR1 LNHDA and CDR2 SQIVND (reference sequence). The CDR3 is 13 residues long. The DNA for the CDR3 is TGTGCCAGTAGTATAGGGACACACACTGAAGCTTTCTTT. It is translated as CASSIGTHTEAFF. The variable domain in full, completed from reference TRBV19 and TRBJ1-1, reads DGGITQSPKYLFRKEGQNVTLSCEQNLNHDAMYWYRQDPGQGLRLIYYSQIVNDFQKGDIAEGYSVSREKKESFPLTVTSAQKNPTAFYLCASSIGTHTEAFFGQGTRLTVV.